The T cell receptor beta chain described here comes from a study of PD-1 blockade in classical Hodgkin lymphoma. V lost 5 bases and J lost 4; bases outside the gene matches: 10. The CDR3 consists of 15 residues. Germline CDR1 reads SGHNT; CDR2 reads YENEEA. Broader study findings: Baseline diversity resembling that of newly diagnosed patients was seen in complete responders.

Repertoires were generated with immunoSEQ multiplex PCR, while TCRdb's copy carries only in-frame clones and drops some. The sample lists under 20,000 clones; roughly 65% were seen once. Of note for this clone: Its antigen remains unknown.

Time point meaning: cycle 4 day 1 (C4D1), after less than 7 weeks of nivolumab. Every single patient, without exception, relapsed after autologous stem cell transplantation, and brentuximab vedotin exposure varied. Magnetic negative selection purified CD4+ T cells from thawed PBMCs. The chain is built from TRBV11-3 and TRBJ1-2; 7 bases are shared with TRBD1. The clonotype comes from a human donor with classical Hodgkin lymphoma. The source was CD4+ T cells from blood, collected before the fourth cycle of nivolumab. The CDR3 nucleotides read TGTGCCAGCAGCCTAGGGGACAGCATGACCTATGGCTACACCTTC. It is translated as CASSLGDSMTYGYTF.